This passage covers 14 T cell receptor beta chains from one sample sequenced in a study of cytomegalovirus exposure and HLA in healthy donors. PCR used 60 Vbeta primers and 13 Jbeta primers. TCRdb keeps only in-frame clones here, not all; method: immunoSEQ multiplex PCR. The sample contains 140,000 or so clones, roughly 9.4% of which appear only once. Sequenced sample: PBMCs. These receptors came from a male donor in good health and CMV-seronegative.

There are a few counts of this clone. The CDR3 sequence: CASSRQQGAEYGYTF. As DNA, the CDR3 is TGTGCCAGCAGTCGCCAACAGGGGGCTGAATATGGCTACACCTTC. This chain connects TRBV6-1 to TRBJ1-2; 9 bases align to TRBD1. CDR3 length: 15 residues. Looked up from germline, CDR1 is MNHNS and CDR2 is SASEGT. V lost 5 bases to trimming and J lost 5 bases; unmatched junction nucleotides: 9.

The rearrangement uses TRBV10-3 and TRBJ1-1; TRBD1 agrees at 7 bases. The J segment lost 1 base and the V segment lost 3 bases, leaving 5 bases of the junction unmatched. Germline loops: CDR1 ENHRY, CDR2 SYGVKD. The CDR3 covers 15 residues. As DNA, the CDR3 is TGTGCCATCAGTGACCCAGGGGGTAGGAACACTGAAGCTTTCTTT. Residues: CAISDPGGRNTEAFF.

The rearrangement joins TRBV7-8 to TRBJ2-4; 7 bases are a match to TRBD1. In germline, CDR1 is SGHVS, CDR2 FQNEAQ. After removal of 3 bases from V and 0 bases from J, the junction contained 23 bases not matched to a gene. This CDR3 contains 22 residues. The CDR3 loop reads CASSFRRPLGTANELAKNIQYF. The CDR3 DNA follows: TGTGCCAGCAGCTTTCGAAGACCCCTAGGGACAGCTAATGAGCTAGCCAAAAACATTCAGTACTTC.

V usage is TRBV6-1 and J usage is TRBJ2-4, with 11 bases lining up with TRBD1. Trimming at V came to 4 bases and at J to 5 bases, leaving 4 bases not matched to a gene. The CDR3 has 15 amino acids. The germline V gene has CDR1 MNHNS and CDR2 SASEGT. The CDR3 DNA reads as TGTGCCAGCAGTGGGGACAGGGGGATCCAAAACATTCAGTACTTC. Amino acid sequence: CASSGDRGIQNIQYF.

V and J are TRBV9 and TRBJ2-7; 7 bases match TRBD2. The J segment lost 7 bases and the V segment lost 0 bases, leaving 10 bases of the junction unmatched. There are 15 residues in the CDR3. CDR1 is SGDLS and CDR2 is YYNGEE in the germline V gene. The CDR3 region has the DNA TGTGCCAGCAGCGTAGAAGCGGGGCCTACTAGAGAGCAGTACTTC. As protein: CASSVEAGPTREQYF.

V and J are TRBV5-6 and TRBJ2-1, with 7 bases matching TRBD2. V shed 1 base, J shed 4 bases, and the junction held 8 bases outside the gene matches. Germline CDR1 is SGHDT and CDR2 is YYEEEE. The CDR3 spans 16 residues. CDR3 residues: CASSLSGGGLYNEQFF. The CDR3 nucleotides are TGTGCCAGCAGCTTGTCGGGCGGGGGACTTTACAATGAGCAGTTCTTC.

This clone has more than one count but fewer than ten. CDR3 coding DNA: TGTGCCTGGAGCCGCTTGGACAGGAGTAGTGAGGACACTGAAGCTTTCTTT. Translated, it gives CAWSRLDRSSEDTEAFF. V is TRBV30 and J is TRBJ1-1; TRBD1 aligns across 7 bases. Unmatched junction bases numbered 16, after V lost 3 bases and J lost 3 bases. The CDR3 has 17 amino acids. Germline V lookup: CDR1 GTSNPN, CDR2 SVGIG (reference sequence).

In this sample, this clone turned up a few times. The rearrangement uses TRBV5-4 and TRBJ1-4; TRBD1 aligns across 10 bases. The CDR3 covers 15 residues. Germline assignment: CDR1 SGHNT and CDR2 YYREEE (reference sequence). V was pared by 0 bases and J by 10 bases, with 6 bases of the junction left unmatched. The CDR3 is CASSLGDRGRGKLFF. Here the CDR3 DNA reads TGTGCCAGCAGCTTGGGCGACAGGGGGCGGGGAAAACTGTTTTTT.

The chain uses TRBV7-2 and TRBJ1-2; no reliable D call. Deletions cut 3 bases from V and 0 bases from J, with 17 bases between. CDR1 SGHTA and CDR2 FQGNSA come from the germline V gene. The CDR3 is 17 residues long. DNA for the CDR3: TGTGCCAGCAGCTTCACTCTAGTCCTCCTTTCTAACTATGGCTACACCTTC. Protein product: CASSFTLVLLSNYGYTF.

This chain uses TRBV5-4 with TRBJ1-5; TRBD1 matches at 8 bases. The CDR3 totals 15 residues. CDR1 is SGHNT, CDR2 YYREEE, per germline (reference sequence). V trimming: 0 bases; J trimming: 2 bases; junction bases outside the gene matches: 1. The CDR3 region is CASSLDRGGNQPQHF. The CDR3 nucleotides read TGTGCCAGCAGCTTGGACAGGGGGGGCAATCAGCCCCAGCATTTT. Complete variable domain (other parts from reference TRBV5-4 and TRBJ1-5): ETGVTQSPTHLIKTRGQQVTLRCSSQSGHNTVSWYQQALGQGPQFIFQYYREEENGRGNFPPRFSGLQFPNYSSELNVNALELDDSALYLCASSLDRGGNQPQHFGDGTRLSIL.

The chain carries TRBV4-3 and TRBJ2-7; 10 nucleotides line up with TRBD2. Unmatched junction bases numbered 4, after V lost 3 bases and J lost 2 bases. This CDR3 is built from 15 residues. The germline CDR1 and CDR2 sequences are LGHNA and YSLEER. The CDR3 loop is CASSQLAGEAYEQYF. In DNA form, the CDR3 reads TGCGCCAGCAGCCAGCTAGCGGGAGAAGCCTACGAGCAGTACTTC.

This clone was seen a few times. The chain recombines TRBV4-2 with TRBJ2-2; D may be TRBD1 (6 bases). Germline V CDR1 and CDR2: LGHNA, YNFKEQ. Trimming took 0 bases from V and 4 from J, leaving 12 bases between them. This CDR3 has 16 residues. The CDR3 nucleotides are TGTGCCAGCAGCCAAGAATGGACAGCAGGCACCGGGGAGCTGTTTTTT. The encoded protein is CASSQEWTAGTGELFF.

This sequence joins TRBV29-1 and TRBJ1-2; tentatively, D is TRBD1 (6 bases). The CDR3 is made up of 12 amino acids. The V end was cut by 1 base, the J end by 11 bases, with 14 bases between. Germline values: CDR1 SQVTM, CDR2 ANQGSEA. CDR3 residues: CSVEGYREGYTF. The DNA of the CDR3 is TGCAGCGTTGAAGGGTACAGGGAGGGTTACACCTTC.

The sample holds a few counts of this clone. The V call is TRBV5-6, the J call TRBJ1-2; no reliable D call. This CDR3 region has 13 residues. CDR1 SGHDT and CDR2 YYEEEE come from the germline V gene. The V end lost 1 base, the J end lost 3 bases, and 7 bases lay between the germline ends. The CDR3 is CASSLTADYGYTF. Here the CDR3 DNA reads TGTGCCAGCAGCTTGACAGCTGACTATGGCTACACCTTC.